What follows is one TCR beta chain and its context. Germline-derived CDR1 and CDR2 are ENHRY and SYGVKD. The length of the CDR3 is 16 residues. Germline trimming cut 6 bases from V and 1 base from J; bases unmatched to any gene: 6. These data come from a study of graft-versus-host responses after intestinal transplantation. Looking at the study overall: The recipients all started with anti-thymocyte globulin induction and then took tacrolimus and steroids for around 3 years.

The protocol was immunoSEQ multiplex PCR, while the TCRdb copy is restricted to in-frame clones and leaves out a portion. In the table there are about 97,000 clones, about nine tenths of which are singletons. This rearrangement joins TRBV10-3 to TRBJ1-1; 12 nucleotides match TRBD1. This receptor was obtained from a human patient who received an intestinal transplant, so some T cells may come from the graft donor. The source material was PBMCs, sampled approximately 420 days after intestinal transplant. Written as DNA, the CDR3 is TGTGCCATCAGGAAGGGGACAGGGGGCGGGAACACTGAAGCTTTCTTT. It is translated as CAIRKGTGGGNTEAFF.